The 15 T cell receptor beta chains reported below all come from one sample, sequenced in a study of T cells after yellow fever vaccination. Via MiXCR, TCRdb re-called the 5' RACE reads, giving one row per CDR3 protein. In the table there are approximately 600,000 distinct CDR3 sequences, 9% to 15% of which are singletons. Sequenced material: PBMCs, taken on the day of the yellow fever booster vaccination. The source is a man younger than 40 who received the YFV17D yellow fever vaccine.

This clonotype was picked up a small number of times. This sequence joins TRBV6-5 and TRBJ1-1; D is possibly TRBD1 (5 bases). V lost 2 bases and J lost 6, with 13 bases in between. Germline V gives CDR1 MNHEY, CDR2 SVGAGI. There are 14 residues in the CDR3. This chain's CDR3 is CASSYLGGNSEAFF. CDR3 DNA sequence: TGTGCCAGCAGTTACCTCGGGGGGAATTCTGAAGCTTTCTTT.

This clonotype came up many times. The chain recombines TRBV15 with TRBJ2-7; the D call may be TRBD1 or TRBD2 (5 bases each). The V gene's germline CDR1 is LNHNV and CDR2 YYDKDF (reference sequence). The V end lost 4 bases, the J end lost 0 bases, and 13 bases lay between the germline ends. CDR3 length: 15 residues. CDR3 loop: CATSTGRLSSYEQYF. CDR3 nucleotide sequence: TGTGCCACCAGCACGGGACGCCTAAGCTCCTACGAGCAGTACTTC.

In this sample, this clonotype turned up a few times. V and J are TRBV15 and TRBJ2-7; no clear D. Trimming left V 0 bases short and J 1 base short, with 13 bases between. CDR1 LNHNV and CDR2 YYDKDF come from the germline V gene (reference sequence). There are 16 residues in the CDR3. The DNA for the CDR3 is TGTGCCACCAGCAGAGATCTTGGGGTGGGGTCCTACGAGCAGTACTTC. As protein: CATSRDLGVGSYEQYF.

The V call is TRBV5-1, the J call TRBJ1-2, with D unclear. Germline V gene data show CDR1 as SGHRS and CDR2 as YFSETQ. The germline V and J ends were trimmed by 2 bases and 5 bases, with 16 bases remaining between them. The CDR3 covers 15 residues. Here the CDR3 DNA reads TGCGCCAGCAGCTTTCAATATGAGGAGAAATATGGCTACACCTTC. Translating it yields CASSFQYEEKYGYTF.

The rearrangement links TRBV2 to TRBJ2-5; D gene uncertain. Germline-derived CDR1 and CDR2 are SNHLY and FYNNEI. This CDR3 spans 14 amino acids. V shed 2 bases and J shed 5 bases, with 12 bases lying between them. The CDR3 bases are TGTGCCAGCAGTGAAACCTTTAGCAGCGAGACCCAGTACTTC. Translated: CASSETFSSETQYF.

This clonotype was seen more than once but under ten times. The chain has TRBV6-5 and TRBJ1-5; D remains unclear. CDR1 and CDR2 from the germline V gene are MNHEY and SVGAGI. Trimming shortened V by 2 bases and J by 7 bases, and 12 bases separated the two germline ends. CDR3 length: 14 residues. In nucleotides, the CDR3 is TGTGCCAGCAGTTACACCAGCGTAAGACAGCCCCAGCATTTT. Residues: CASSYTSVRQPQHF.

This clonotype occurred many times. CDR3 DNA sequence: TGTGCCAGCAGTCCATCGGGACAGGGTGAGACCCAGTACTTC. Translation: CASSPSGQGETQYF. V and J are TRBV28 and TRBJ2-5, with TRBD1 matching over 9 bases. V trimming: 5 bases; J trimming: 5 bases; junction bases outside the gene matches: 6. The germline V gene has CDR1 MDHEN and CDR2 SYDVKM. The CDR3 loop spans 14 amino acids.

A few counts support this clonotype. V is TRBV15 and J is TRBJ2-5; weak D call: TRBD2 (5 bases). The CDR3 covers 17 residues. V lost 0 bases, J lost 5 bases, and 19 bases lay in between. Germline values: CDR1 LNHNV, CDR2 YYDKDF (reference sequence). This chain's CDR3 is CATSRDLATGRAETQYF. CDR3 DNA: TGTGCCACCAGCAGAGATTTGGCAACGGGAAGGGCTGAGACCCAGTACTTC.

This clonotype has more than one count but fewer than ten. V gene TRBV7-2 combines with J gene TRBJ1-2; D ambiguous. Germline-derived CDR1 and CDR2 are SGHTA and FQGNSA. Trimming left V 2 bases short and J 2 bases short, with 9 bases between. This CDR3 comprises 14 residues. The DNA of the CDR3 is TGTGCCAGCAGCTTAATGAGGGAGAACTATGGCTACACCTTC. Translating it yields CASSLMRENYGYTF.

V gene TRBV6-1 combines with J gene TRBJ1-3; D may be TRBD1 (6 bases). Germline assignment: CDR1 MNHNS and CDR2 SASEGT. Trimming shortened V by 7 bases and J by 3 bases, and 13 bases separated the two germline ends. This CDR3 is built from 14 residues. DNA for the CDR3: TGTGCCAGCACGTCGTCCAGGGGTGGAAACACCATATATTTT. The encoded protein is CASTSSRGGNTIYF.

The gene calls are TRBV29-1 and TRBJ1-1, with D possibly matching TRBD1 (6 bases). The CDR3 has 14 amino acids. Germline CDR1 is SQVTM and CDR2 is ANQGSEA. Trimming stripped 8 bases from V and 4 bases from J, with 20 bases between. The CDR3 region has the DNA TGCAGCTATAAACAGGGACCTCTGGGCACTGAAGCTTTCTTT. This sequence encodes CSYKQGPLGTEAFF.

This chain joins TRBV6-6 and TRBJ2-1; TRBD1 agrees at 8 bases. Germline values: CDR1 MNHNY, CDR2 SVGAGI (reference sequence). Trimming removed 5 bases from V and 8 bases from J; junction bases left unmatched: 2. This CDR3 is built from 12 residues. In DNA form, the CDR3 reads TGTGCCAGCAGTAAACAGGGGGATGAGCAGTTCTTC. This sequence encodes CASSKQGDEQFF.

The table lists this clonotype with a few counts. The V call is TRBV20-1, the J call TRBJ2-5, with TRBD2 matching 13 bases. Per germline, CDR1 DFQATT and CDR2 SNEGSKA (reference sequence). The CDR3 length is 15 residues. The V gene end was trimmed by 4 bases and the J gene end by 4 bases; junction bases not matched to a gene: 6. CDR3 bases: TGCAGTGCTAAGACTAGCGGGAGGAGCCGAGAGACCCAGTACTTC. Amino acids: CSAKTSGRSRETQYF.

The V gene is TRBV19, the J gene TRBJ2-5; 10 bases map to TRBD2. The CDR3 contains 15 residues. From germline, CDR1 is LNHDA and CDR2 SQIVND (reference sequence). V lost 3 bases and J lost 1; bases outside the gene matches: 2. Here the CDR3 DNA reads TGTGCCAGTAGTATCCAGCGGGAGGGCCAAGAGACCCAGTACTTC. Translated, it gives CASSIQREGQETQYF.

This clonotype has at least ten counts. CDR3 in DNA: TGTGCCAGCAGCGACGGAGGACAGGGAAGGAACTATGGCTACACCTTC. This translates into CASSDGGQGRNYGYTF. The rearrangement joins TRBV7-2 to TRBJ1-2, with 8 nucleotides matching TRBD1. Per germline, CDR1 SGHTA and CDR2 FQGNSA. V lost 5 bases to trimming and J lost 2 bases; unmatched junction nucleotides: 10. The CDR3 has 16 residues.